This T cell receptor beta chain appears in the sequencing data of a study of blood T cell repertoires in COVID-19. Looking at the study overall: PBMCs, B-cell-depleted T cells, or T cells provided the cDNA or gDNA that made up the material.

Authors' analysis steps: By means of reference gene primer amplification, nucleated cell counts were estimated. Sequencing was performed with immunoSEQ multiplex PCR; in TCRdb, only in-frame clones are kept and a portion is missing. V and J calls and clone size are copied from that table; D and trimming were computed from the DNA. The data show 350,000 to 550,000 clones, 75% to 90% seen once. The count of this clone is one. The material sequenced was peripheral blood. The sequence was obtained from a woman aged 25 to 39 with acute or convalescent COVID-19.

The CDR3 DNA reads TGTGCCAGCAGTCAATTCCAAGAGACCCAGTACTTC. This sequence encodes CASSQFQETQYF. The rearrangement joins TRBV12-3 or TRBV12-4 to TRBJ2-5; D is undetermined. The CDR3 runs 12 residues. V was trimmed by 5 bases and J by 1 base, leaving 5 bases between them.